This note documents a single T cell receptor beta chain sequence. This CDR3 is 13 amino acids long. CDR1 MNHEY and CDR2 SVGAGI come from the germline V gene. V shed 7 bases and J 4 bases; nucleotides not matched to a gene: 6. The entry originates in a study of cytomegalovirus exposure and HLA in healthy donors. The PCR was carried out with 60 Vbeta primers and 13 Jbeta primers. The data were produced by immunoSEQ multiplex PCR, yet TCRdb's version contains in-frame clones alone and is incomplete. The sample has around 300,000 clones, roughly 70% seen once. Sequenced input: PBMCs. This TCR came from a female donor in good health and CMV-seronegative. This rearrangement joins TRBV6-5 to TRBJ1-2; 7 nucleotides align to TRBD1. CDR3 DNA: TGTGCCAGCACTAAGGGACAGATCTATGGCTACACCTTC. Protein product: CASTKGQIYGYTF.